Shown below are 8 T cell receptor beta chains from a single sample sequenced in a study of early T cells in non-severe SARS-CoV-2 infection. TCRdb analysed the 5' RACE reads with MiXCR anew, one entry per CDR3 protein. Of 50,000 or so distinct CDR3 sequences in the sample, about 4.2% were seen once. The specimen sequenced was whole blood. The origin of the receptors is an adult who was a healthcare worker with PCR-confirmed SARS-CoV-2 infection or an uninfected control (not recorded which).

In its sample, this clonotype was seen many times. The rearrangement links TRBV7-3 to TRBJ2-7; TRBD2 is a possible D gene (6 bases). Looked up from germline, CDR1 is SGHTA and CDR2 is FQGTGA. CDR3 size: 14 residues. The germline V and J ends were trimmed by 3 bases and 4 bases, with 13 bases remaining between them. The CDR3 loop reads CASSLGGPPYEQYF. The CDR3 nucleotides read TGTGCCAGCAGCTTGGGAGGCCCCCCGTACGAGCAGTACTTC.

This clonotype occurred many times. The V call is TRBV14, the J call TRBJ2-3; D gene ambiguous. The CDR3 is 15 amino acids. Germline CDR1 is SGHDN and CDR2 is FVKESK. V was shortened by 1 base and J by 1 base, with 9 bases between the two germline ends. The CDR3 bases are TGTGCCAGCAGCCAAGCGCTTTCAGGCACAGATACGCAGTATTTT. This encodes CASSQALSGTDTQYF. Full variable domain (rest looked up from reference TRBV14 and TRBJ2-3): EAGVTQFPSHSVIEKGQTVTLRCDPISGHDNLYWYRRVMGKEIKFLLHFVKESKQDESGMPNNRFLAERTGGTYSTLKVQPAELEDSGVYFCASSQALSGTDTQYFGPGTRLTVL.

At least ten counts were recorded for this clonotype. V gene TRBV12-3 or TRBV12-4 combines with J gene TRBJ2-2, with TRBD2 matching 10 bases. The CDR3 spans 15 residues. V shed 3 bases, J shed 7 bases, and the junction held 5 bases outside the gene matches. Written as DNA, the CDR3 is TGTGCCAGCAGTTTCAGAGCGGGGGGGCGCGGGGAGCTGTTTTTT. Translated, it gives CASSFRAGGRGELFF.

This clonotype was seen many times. The CDR3 nucleotides read TGCAGCGTTGAGGGACAGGTGAGGGGCGGCTACACCTTC. The encoded protein is CSVEGQVRGGYTF. J is TRBJ1-2 and V is TRBV29-1; 8 bases map to TRBD1. Per germline, CDR1 SQVTM and CDR2 ANQGSEA. The CDR3 length is 13 residues. With V trimmed by 3 bases and J by 8 bases, 8 bases remained unmatched. The variable domain in full, completed from reference TRBV29-1 and TRBJ1-2, reads SAVISQKPSRDICQRGTSLTIQCQVDSQVTMMFWYRQQPGQSLTLIATANQGSEATYESGFVIDKFPISRPNLTFSTLTVSNMSPEDSSIYLCSVEGQVRGGYTFGSGTRLTVV.

The sample holds a few counts of this clonotype. The V and J genes are TRBV29-1 and TRBJ2-7, with 14 bases matching TRBD2. Germline CDR1 reads SQVTM; CDR2 reads ANQGSEA. The CDR3 covers 14 residues. V shed 4 bases, J shed 7 bases, and the junction held 6 bases outside the gene matches. DNA for the CDR3: TGCAGCGTTGTGGGGACTAGCGGGAGAGGGGAGCAGTACTTC. Protein: CSVVGTSGRGEQYF.

Many counts were recorded for this clonotype. The chain combines TRBV5-1 with TRBJ2-1, with 9 bases lining up with TRBD2. The J segment lost 4 bases and the V segment lost 0 bases, leaving 5 bases of the junction unmatched. There are 16 residues in the CDR3. Germline V gene sequence: CDR1 SGHRS, CDR2 YFSETQ. Here the CDR3 DNA reads TGCGCCAGCAGCTTGGTGGTAGCGGGGGCATACAATGAGCAGTTCTTC. Residues: CASSLVVAGAYNEQFF.

This clonotype showed up many times. The J gene is TRBJ2-7, the V gene TRBV24-1; maybe TRBD2 (5 bases). The CDR3 length is 15 residues. Between the trimmed V and J ends, which lost 5 bases and 3 bases, there was a span of 16 bases. Germline values: CDR1 KGHDR, CDR2 SFDVKD. The CDR3 DNA reads as TGTGCCACCAGTGCCATGGGTAGCGAAAGCTACGAGCAGTACTTC. Amino acid sequence: CATSAMGSESYEQYF.

This clonotype was seen repeatedly, ten times or more. CDR3 DNA sequence: TGTGCCAGCAGGTCGTGGCTAGCGGGAGCACTGTTTTTT. Protein product: CASRSWLAGALFF. The rearrangement uses TRBV7-9 and TRBJ2-2; TRBD2 agrees at 10 bases. From germline, CDR1 is SEHNR and CDR2 FQNEAQ (reference sequence). The V gene end was trimmed by 6 bases and the J gene end by 14 bases; junction bases not matched to a gene: 9. The CDR3 is 13 residues long.